This TCR beta chain was sequenced in a study of patients and donors after allogeneic stem cell transplantation. The CDR3 runs 13 residues. Germline V lookup: CDR1 SGDLS, CDR2 YYNGEE. Between the trimmed V and J ends, which lost 3 bases and 5 bases, there was a span of 11 bases. This clonotype has more than one count but fewer than ten. In TCRdb, the RT-PCR reads were re-called with MiXCR into one record per CDR3 protein. This sample has approximately 160,000 distinct CDR3 sequences; more than 20% occur once, and the top ten carry roughly 27%. This TCR came from a human donor who was either an allogeneic HSCT recipient or a stem cell or donor lymphocyte infusion donor (not recorded which). It is not recorded whose cells these are; they may come from a transplant donor. This chain links TRBV9 with TRBJ2-5, with unresolved D. The material sequenced was blood, either unsorted or a sorted T cell fraction (not recorded which). This chain's CDR3 is CASSGPARETQYF. CDR3 in DNA: TGTGCCAGCAGCGGCCCAGCTCGGGAGACCCAGTACTTC.